What follows are 16 T cell receptor beta chains derived from one specimen sequenced in a study of Ad26.COV2.S vaccination and SARS-CoV-2 variants. Sequencing used immunoSEQ multiplex PCR; TCRdb keeps in-frame clones, though not all of them. The sample holds 300,000 to 400,000 clones, 65% to 90% seen once. The treatment: about 20 received Ad26.COV2.S at low or high dose, single or two shots; several received placebo; per-sample allocation not given. Following the first vaccine or placebo injection, samples were taken on day 63. Sequencing was performed on peripheral blood, taken in a trial of Ad26.COV2.S vaccine versus placebo. Every receptor here comes from a person between 18 and 65 years old who received the Ad26.COV2.S COVID-19 vaccine or a placebo.

This rearrangement joins TRBV6-5 to TRBJ1-1, with no clear D. This CDR3 comprises 14 residues. CDR1 is MNHEY, CDR2 SVGAGI, per germline. The V gene lost 2 bases and the J gene lost 0 bases, with 7 bases spanning the gap. DNA for the CDR3: TGTGCCAGCAGTTACGCAGCCATGAACACTGAAGCTTTCTTT. It codes for CASSYAAMNTEAFF.

The chain has TRBV18 and TRBJ2-7; D assignment may be TRBD1 or TRBD2 (5 bases each). Per the germline V gene, CDR1 is KGHSH and CDR2 is LQKENI. The CDR3 spans 16 residues. V was pared by 3 bases and J by 7 bases, with 22 bases between. CDR3 loop: CASSPLGENANFEQYF. CDR3 nucleotide sequence: TGTGCCAGCTCACCCCTGGGGGAAAATGCAAATTTTGAGCAGTACTTC. The variable domain in full, with the rest retrieved from reference TRBV18 and TRBJ2-7, is NAGVMQNPRHLVRRRGQEARLRCSPMKGHSHVYWYRQLPEEGLKFMVYLQKENIIDESGMPKERFSAEFPKEGPSILRIQQVVRGDSAAYFCASSPLGENANFEQYFGPGTRLTVT.

The chain recombines TRBV4-2 with TRBJ1-5; 7 nucleotides line up with TRBD1. The CDR3 totals 16 residues. V lost 0 bases and J lost 4; bases outside the gene matches: 6. Germline lookup yields CDR1 LGHNA and CDR2 YNFKEQ. The CDR3 protein is CASSQEGTALNQPQHF. As DNA, the CDR3 is TGTGCCAGCAGCCAAGAAGGGACAGCACTTAATCAGCCCCAGCATTTT.

This clone was detected a few times. The rearrangement uses TRBV4-1 and TRBJ2-1; no firm D call. The CDR3 has 13 amino acids. Trimming removed 0 bases at V and 12 bases at J, with 12 bases between. Germline V gene sequence: CDR1 MGHRA, CDR2 YSYEKL. CDR3 sequence: CASSQDHQVGQFF. The CDR3 DNA reads TGCGCCAGCAGCCAAGATCATCAAGTTGGGCAGTTCTTC.

The CDR3 loop is CASSHPRGGSTYNEQFF. CDR3 DNA: TGCGCCAGCAGCCACCCAAGGGGGGGCAGCACCTACAATGAGCAGTTCTTC. The chain carries TRBV4-3 and TRBJ2-1, with D perhaps matching TRBD2 (7 bases). The V gene's germline CDR1 is LGHNA and CDR2 YSLEER. The V and J ends lost 3 bases and 2 bases respectively, with 17 bases between them. This CDR3 has 17 residues.

J is TRBJ1-1 and V is TRBV5-5; tentative D call: TRBD1 (5 bases). Germline CDR1 is SGHKS and CDR2 is YYEKEE (reference sequence). The CDR3 runs 16 residues. V was clipped by 2 bases and J by 0 bases, with 14 bases between them. The chain's CDR3 is CASSFEQALMNTEAFF. In DNA form, the CDR3 reads TGTGCCAGCAGCTTCGAACAGGCCCTCATGAACACTGAAGCTTTCTTT.

V and J are TRBV19 and TRBJ2-3, with TRBD2 identical over 7 bases. The CDR3 length is 15 residues. The germline gives CDR1 LNHDA, CDR2 SQIVND (reference sequence). The trim removed 10 bases at V and 5 bases at J, leaving 15 bases unmatched. The CDR3 here is CATRRVGGGRDTQYF. CDR3 sequence (DNA): TGTGCCACCCGCCGGGTGGGCGGGGGAAGAGATACGCAGTATTTT.

The gene calls are TRBV2 and TRBJ2-4, with 7 bases lining up with TRBD1. Germline CDR1 reads SNHLY; CDR2 reads FYNNEI. With V trimmed by 4 bases and J by 7 bases, 7 bases remained unmatched. This CDR3 region has 14 residues. CDR3: CASSGGQVVNIQYF. The DNA of the CDR3 is TGTGCCAGCAGTGGAGGACAGGTCGTGAACATTCAGTACTTC.

V gene TRBV6-6 combines with J gene TRBJ2-7; 9 nucleotides align to TRBD2. Germline CDR1 and CDR2: MNHNY and SVGAGI (reference sequence). The CDR3 length is 14 residues. V lost 7 bases, J lost 3 bases, and 7 bases stayed unmatched. The CDR3 sequence is CASNFGGGVYEQYF. In nucleotides, the CDR3 is TGTGCCAGCAATTTCGGCGGGGGGGTCTACGAGCAGTACTTC.

This rearrangement joins TRBV27 to TRBJ2-7; D perhaps matches TRBD1 (7 bases). The CDR3 totals 14 residues. Germline V gene lookup returns CDR1 MNHEY and CDR2 SMNVEV (reference sequence). Trimming took 3 bases from V and 4 from J, leaving 13 bases between them. The chain's CDR3 is CASSLRDSLYEQYF. The CDR3 coding sequence is TGTGCCAGCAGTTTGCGGGACAGTCTATACGAGCAGTACTTC.

The rearrangement uses TRBV28 and TRBJ1-5; D might be TRBD1 (6 bases). The CDR3 spans 16 residues. V was shortened by 6 bases and J by 2 bases, with 17 bases between the two germline ends. The germline gives CDR1 MDHEN, CDR2 SYDVKM. The DNA for the CDR3 is TGTGCCAGCAGATCCGGGGCCAGGGGCGGCAATCAGCCCCAGCATTTT. Its protein product is CASRSGARGGNQPQHF.

This sequence joins TRBV24-1 and TRBJ2-2; D gene ambiguous. The V gene's germline CDR1 is KGHDR and CDR2 SFDVKD. This CDR3 region has 14 residues. V lost 6 bases and J 0 bases, leaving 7 bases between the germline ends. The CDR3 DNA sequence: TGTGCCACCAGTCCAGACGCGAACACCGGGGAGCTGTTTTTT. It encodes CATSPDANTGELFF.

The chain recombines TRBV5-1 with TRBJ2-1; 11 nucleotides line up with TRBD2. V shed 4 bases and J 4 bases; nucleotides not matched to a gene: 4. CDR1 is SGHRS and CDR2 is YFSETQ in the germline V gene. CDR3 length: 15 residues. CDR3 loop: CASSVTSGSYNEQFF. The CDR3 bases are TGCGCCAGCAGCGTTACTAGCGGGAGTTACAATGAGCAGTTCTTC.

The rearrangement uses TRBV28 and TRBJ1-2; 11 bases fit TRBD1. This CDR3 is built from 16 residues. The V and J ends lost 4 bases and 8 bases, in that order; junction bases with no gene match: 12. Germline values: CDR1 MDHEN, CDR2 SYDVKM. CDR3 sequence (DNA): TGTGCCAGCAGTTCTCTAAATCCGGGACAGGGGGGAGGCTACACCTTC. Encoded protein: CASSSLNPGQGGGYTF.

J is TRBJ2-5 and V is TRBV4-3; 7 nucleotides align to TRBD2. CDR3 length: 17 amino acids. CDR1 is LGHNA, CDR2 YSLEER, per germline. Trimming at V came to 5 bases and at J to 4 bases, leaving 16 bases not matched to a gene. CDR3 amino acids: CASSEAGRGVGPETQYF. In DNA form, the CDR3 reads TGCGCCAGCAGCGAGGCTGGGAGGGGAGTGGGGCCAGAGACCCAGTACTTC.

This clone appeared once. The chain combines TRBV21-1 with TRBJ2-2. TRBV21-1 is a pseudogene locus. The CDR3 covers 18 residues. The CDR3 spells CASSKATGKKANTGELFF. The CDR3 DNA reads TGTGCCAGCAGCAAAGCTACCGGCAAAAAAGCGAACACCGGGGAGCTGTTTTTT.